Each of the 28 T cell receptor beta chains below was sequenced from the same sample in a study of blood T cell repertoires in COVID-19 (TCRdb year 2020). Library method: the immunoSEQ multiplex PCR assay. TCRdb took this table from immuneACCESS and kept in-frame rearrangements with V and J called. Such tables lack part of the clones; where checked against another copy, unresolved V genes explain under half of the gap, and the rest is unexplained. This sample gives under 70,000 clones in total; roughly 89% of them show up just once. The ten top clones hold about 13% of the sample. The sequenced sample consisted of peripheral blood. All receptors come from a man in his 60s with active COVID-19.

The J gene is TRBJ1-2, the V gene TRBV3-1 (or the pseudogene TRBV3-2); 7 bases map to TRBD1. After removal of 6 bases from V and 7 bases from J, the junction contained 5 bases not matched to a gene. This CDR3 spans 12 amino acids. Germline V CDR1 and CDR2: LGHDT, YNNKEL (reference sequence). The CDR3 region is CASSREGAGYTF. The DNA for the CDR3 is TGTGCCAGCAGTCGGGAGGGGGCTGGCTACACCTTC.

As DNA, the CDR3 is TGTGCCAGCTCACTCGGGGACAGGCGGCGCAATGAGCAGTTCTTC. It encodes CASSLGDRRRNEQFF. The chain joins TRBV18 to TRBJ2-1; 8 bases map to TRBD1. V lost 4 bases to trimming and J lost 6 bases; unmatched junction nucleotides: 8. This CDR3 region has 15 residues. Germline CDR1 KGHSH, CDR2 LQKENI.

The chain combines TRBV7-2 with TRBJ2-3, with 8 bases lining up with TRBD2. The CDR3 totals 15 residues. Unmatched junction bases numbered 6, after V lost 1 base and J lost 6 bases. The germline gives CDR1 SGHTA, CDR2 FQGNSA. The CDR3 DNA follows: TGTGCCAGCAGCTTAGAAGCGGGAGTAGGGGATACGCAGTATTTT. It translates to CASSLEAGVGDTQYF. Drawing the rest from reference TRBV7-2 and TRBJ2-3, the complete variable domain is GAGVSQSPSNKVTEKGKDVELRCDPISGHTALYWYRQSLGQGLEFLIYFQGNSAPDKSGLPSDRFSAERTGGSVSTLTIQRTQQEDSAVYLCASSLEAGVGDTQYFGPGTRLTVL.

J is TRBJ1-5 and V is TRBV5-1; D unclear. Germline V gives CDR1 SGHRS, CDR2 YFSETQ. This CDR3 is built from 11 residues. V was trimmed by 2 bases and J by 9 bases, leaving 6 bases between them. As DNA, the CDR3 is TGCGCCAGCAGCTTTGGCCCGCCCCAGCATTTT. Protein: CASSFGPPQHF. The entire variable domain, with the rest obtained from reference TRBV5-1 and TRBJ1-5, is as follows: KAGVTQTPRYLIKTRGQQVTLSCSPISGHRSVSWYQQTPGQGLQFLFEYFSETQRNKGNFPGRFSGRQFSNSRSEMNVSTLELGDSALYLCASSFGPPQHFGDGTRLSIL.

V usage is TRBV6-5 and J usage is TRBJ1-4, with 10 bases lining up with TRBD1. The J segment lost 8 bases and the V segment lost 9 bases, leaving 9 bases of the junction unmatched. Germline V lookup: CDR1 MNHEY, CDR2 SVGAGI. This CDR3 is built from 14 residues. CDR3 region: CASRKGQGSEKLFF. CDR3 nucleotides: TGTGCCAGTCGGAAGGGACAGGGGTCAGAAAAACTGTTTTTT.

The CDR3: CASSPQTGVGEKLFF. CDR3 nucleotide sequence: TGTGCCAGCAGCCCCCAGACAGGGGTAGGTGAAAAACTGTTTTTT. The genes are TRBV9 and TRBJ1-4; 8 bases align to TRBD1. The V segment lost 4 bases and the J segment 7 bases; nucleotides outside the gene matches: 9. CDR3 length: 15 amino acids. Per the germline V gene, CDR1 is SGDLS and CDR2 is YYNGEE.

This CDR3 reads CASSLSGTGGRDTQYF. The CDR3 DNA sequence: TGTGCCAGCTCACTCTCCGGGACAGGGGGCAGAGATACGCAGTATTTT. The rearrangement links TRBV18 to TRBJ2-3; 12 bases are shared with TRBD1. The germline CDR1 and CDR2 sequences are KGHSH and LQKENI. The CDR3 length is 16 residues. The V gene end was trimmed by 4 bases and the J gene end by 5 bases; junction bases not matched to a gene: 7.

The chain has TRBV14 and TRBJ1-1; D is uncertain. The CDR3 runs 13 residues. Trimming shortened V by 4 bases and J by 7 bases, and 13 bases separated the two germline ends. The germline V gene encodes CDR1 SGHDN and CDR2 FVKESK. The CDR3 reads CASSPTAGGEAFF. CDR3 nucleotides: TGTGCCAGCAGCCCCACTGCCGGAGGTGAAGCTTTCTTT.

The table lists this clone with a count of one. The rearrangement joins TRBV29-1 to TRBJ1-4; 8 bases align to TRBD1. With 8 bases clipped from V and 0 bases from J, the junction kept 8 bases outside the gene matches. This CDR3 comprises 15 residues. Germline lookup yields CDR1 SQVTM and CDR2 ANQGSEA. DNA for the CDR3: TGCAGCACAAGACAGGGGACTGCAACTAATGAAAAACTGTTTTTT. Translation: CSTRQGTATNEKLFF.

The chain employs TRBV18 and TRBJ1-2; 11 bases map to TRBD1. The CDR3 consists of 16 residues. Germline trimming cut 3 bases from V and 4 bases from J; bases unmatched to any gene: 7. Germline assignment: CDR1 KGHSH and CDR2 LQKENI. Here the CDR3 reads CASSPGTGGSGYGYTF. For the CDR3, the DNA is TGTGCCAGCTCACCCGGGACAGGGGGATCTGGCTATGGCTACACCTTC.

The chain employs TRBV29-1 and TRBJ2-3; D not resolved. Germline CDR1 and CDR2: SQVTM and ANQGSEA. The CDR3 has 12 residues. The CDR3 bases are TGCAGTGCTGGGCAGAGCACAGATACGCAGTATTTT. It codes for CSAGQSTDTQYF.

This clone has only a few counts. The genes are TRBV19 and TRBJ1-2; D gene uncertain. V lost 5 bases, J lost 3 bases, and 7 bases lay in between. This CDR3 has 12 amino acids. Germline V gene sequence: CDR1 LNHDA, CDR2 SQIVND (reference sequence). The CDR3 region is CASSQSDYGYTF. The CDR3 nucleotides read TGTGCCAGTAGTCAGAGCGACTATGGCTACACCTTC.

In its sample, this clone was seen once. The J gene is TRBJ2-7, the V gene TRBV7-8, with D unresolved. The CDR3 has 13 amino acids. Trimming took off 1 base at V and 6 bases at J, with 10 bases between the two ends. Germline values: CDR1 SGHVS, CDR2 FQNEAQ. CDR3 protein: CASSLVMGAEQYF. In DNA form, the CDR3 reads TGTGCCAGCAGCTTAGTAATGGGCGCCGAGCAGTACTTC.

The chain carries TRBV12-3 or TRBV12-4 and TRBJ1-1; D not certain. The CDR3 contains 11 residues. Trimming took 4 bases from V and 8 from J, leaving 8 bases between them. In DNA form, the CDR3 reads TGTGCCAGCAGTTCCCTATACGAAGCTTTCTTT. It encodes CASSSLYEAFF.

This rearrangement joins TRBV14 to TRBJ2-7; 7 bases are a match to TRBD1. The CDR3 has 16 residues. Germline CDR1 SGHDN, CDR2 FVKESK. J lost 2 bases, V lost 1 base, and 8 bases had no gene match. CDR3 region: CASSQGMDRFAYEQYF. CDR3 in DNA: TGTGCCAGCAGCCAAGGAATGGACAGGTTCGCCTACGAGCAGTACTTC.

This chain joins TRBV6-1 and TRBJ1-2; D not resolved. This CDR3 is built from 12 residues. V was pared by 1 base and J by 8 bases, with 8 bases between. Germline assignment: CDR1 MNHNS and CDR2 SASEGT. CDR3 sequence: CASSEGSGGYTF. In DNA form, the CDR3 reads TGTGCCAGCAGTGAAGGAAGCGGGGGCTACACCTTC.

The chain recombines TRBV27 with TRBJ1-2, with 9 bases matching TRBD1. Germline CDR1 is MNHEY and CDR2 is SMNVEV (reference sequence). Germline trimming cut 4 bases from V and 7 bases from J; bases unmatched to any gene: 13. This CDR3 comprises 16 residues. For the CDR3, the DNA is TGTGCCAGCAGTTCCATCTGGACAGGGGCGAATGGTGGCTACACCTTC. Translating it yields CASSSIWTGANGGYTF.

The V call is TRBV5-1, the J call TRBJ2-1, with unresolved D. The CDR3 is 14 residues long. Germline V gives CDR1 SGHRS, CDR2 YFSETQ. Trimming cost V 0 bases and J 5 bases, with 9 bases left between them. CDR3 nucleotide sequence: TGCGCCAGCAGCTTGGGCCAACTCGACAATGAGCAGTTCTTC. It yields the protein CASSLGQLDNEQFF.

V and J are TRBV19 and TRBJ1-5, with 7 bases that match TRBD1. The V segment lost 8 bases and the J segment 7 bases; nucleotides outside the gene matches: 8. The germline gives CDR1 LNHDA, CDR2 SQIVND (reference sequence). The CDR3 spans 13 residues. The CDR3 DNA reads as TGTGCCAGTTTAGACAGGGTGGACCAGCCCCAGCATTTT. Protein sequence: CASLDRVDQPQHF.

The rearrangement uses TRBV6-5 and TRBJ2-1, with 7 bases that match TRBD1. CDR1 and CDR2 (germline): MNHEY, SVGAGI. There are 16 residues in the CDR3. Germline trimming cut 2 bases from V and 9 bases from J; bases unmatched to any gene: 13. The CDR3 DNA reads TGTGCCAGCAGTTACGCCCAGGGGGTGGACCGCAGTGAGCAGTTCTTC. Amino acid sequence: CASSYAQGVDRSEQFF.

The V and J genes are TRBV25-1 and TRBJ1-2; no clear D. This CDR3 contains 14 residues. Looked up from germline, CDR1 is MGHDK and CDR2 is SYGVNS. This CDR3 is CAHHLTGRAYGYTF. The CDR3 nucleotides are TGTGCACATCATCTTACTGGGAGGGCCTATGGCTACACCTTC.

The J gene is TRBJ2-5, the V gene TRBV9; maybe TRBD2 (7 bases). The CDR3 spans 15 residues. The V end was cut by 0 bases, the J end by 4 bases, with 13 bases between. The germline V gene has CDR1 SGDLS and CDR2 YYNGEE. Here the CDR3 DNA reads TGTGCCAGCAGCGTAGAGGGGGGGCAGCGAGAGACCCAGTACTTC. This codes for CASSVEGGQRETQYF.

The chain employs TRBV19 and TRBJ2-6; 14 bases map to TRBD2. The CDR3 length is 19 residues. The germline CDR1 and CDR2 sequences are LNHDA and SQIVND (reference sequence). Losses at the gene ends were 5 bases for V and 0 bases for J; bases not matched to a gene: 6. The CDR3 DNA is TGTGCCAGTAGTCCCCGACTAGCGGGGGGGGTCTCTGGGGCCAACGTCCTGACTTTC. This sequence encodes CASSPRLAGGVSGANVLTF.

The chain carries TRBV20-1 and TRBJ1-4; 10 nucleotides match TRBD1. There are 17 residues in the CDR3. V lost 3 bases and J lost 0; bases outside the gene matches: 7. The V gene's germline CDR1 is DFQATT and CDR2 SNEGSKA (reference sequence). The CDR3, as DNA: TGCAGTGCTAGTGGGACAGGGGCGTTAACAACTAATGAAAAACTGTTTTTT. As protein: CSASGTGALTTNEKLFF.

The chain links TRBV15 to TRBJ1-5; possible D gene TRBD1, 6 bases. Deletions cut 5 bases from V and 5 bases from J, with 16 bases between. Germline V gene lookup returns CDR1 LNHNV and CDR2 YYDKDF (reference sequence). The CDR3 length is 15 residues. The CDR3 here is CATSVSRGPHQPQHF. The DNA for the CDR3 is TGTGCCACCAGCGTTTCCAGGGGACCCCATCAGCCCCAGCATTTT.

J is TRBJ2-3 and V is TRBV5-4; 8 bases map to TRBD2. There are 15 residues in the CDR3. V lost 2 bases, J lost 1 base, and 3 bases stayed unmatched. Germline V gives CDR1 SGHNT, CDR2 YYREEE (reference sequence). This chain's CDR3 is CASSFSSGGTDTQYF. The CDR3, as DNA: TGTGCCAGCAGCTTTAGTAGCGGGGGCACAGATACGCAGTATTTT.

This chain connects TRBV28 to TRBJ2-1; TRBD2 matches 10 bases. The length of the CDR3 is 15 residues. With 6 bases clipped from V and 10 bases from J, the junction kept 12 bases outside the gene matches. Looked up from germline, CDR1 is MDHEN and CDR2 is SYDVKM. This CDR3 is CASRGAASGGPEQFF. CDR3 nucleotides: TGTGCCAGCAGGGGGGCCGCTAGCGGGGGCCCGGAGCAGTTCTTC.

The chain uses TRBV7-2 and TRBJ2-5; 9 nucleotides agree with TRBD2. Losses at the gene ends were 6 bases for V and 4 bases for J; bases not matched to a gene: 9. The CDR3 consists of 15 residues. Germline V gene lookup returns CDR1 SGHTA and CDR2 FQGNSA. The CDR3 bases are TGTGCCAGCAGTCTAGCGGGAAGGGGCAGAGAGACCCAGTACTTC. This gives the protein CASSLAGRGRETQYF.